This T cell receptor beta chain was found in a study of Graves' ophthalmopathy and Graves' hyperthyroidism (dated by TCRdb to the late 2010s). With respect to the entire study: Peripheral blood samples were taken at the time of initial diagnosis, before any treatment was given. To tell Graves' ophthalmopathy apart from Graves' hyperthyroidism, and to predict which patients would progress to ophthalmopathy, the study relied on TCR beta repertoire signatures. In total, 120 to 150 blood samples were TCR-sequenced: approximately 40 ophthalmopathy, some 75 hyperthyroidism and approximately 17 hyperthyroidism-to-ophthalmopathy patients. To explore V-J signatures that separate ophthalmopathy from hyperthyroidism, a discovery set of 95 to 100 patients was enrolled, consisting of more than 40 with ophthalmopathy and around 57 with stable hyperthyroidism. An independent validation cohort was composed of around 19 hyperthyroidism patients and around 16 patients who later progressed from hyperthyroidism to ophthalmopathy. T-cell repertoires of thyroid tissue and blood were compared in over 5 hyperthyroidism patients. Following sampling, methimazole starting at 30 mg daily was administered to hyperthyroidism patients, and high-dose intravenous methylprednisolone was administered to ophthalmopathy patients. The roughly 100 discovery patients were randomly divided into training and test sets at a 7:3 ratio. Beyond this particular receptor, the publication reports: Most expanded thyroid clonotypes with a frequency above 0.001 also appeared in blood, which suggests that blood repertoires may reflect the immune response in the thyroid. In validation, the model predicted ophthalmopathy progression with 70.59% sensitivity and around 72% specificity; eleven to twelve predicted patients were CT-confirmed with GO in a median of approximately 6.5 months. No statistical method was used to set the sample size in advance, and the investigators knew which group each participant was assigned to. In cross-validation, the 13-signature model distinguished ophthalmopathy from stable hyperthyroidism with around 90% sensitivity and about 81% specificity, while in the test set the corresponding values were roughly 80% and 75%.

Ophthalmopathy patients had moderately to severely active disease, Clinical Activity Score of at least 3, NOSPECS grade of at least 4, and disease duration under 3 months. Anyone with other autoimmune diseases, uncontrolled infections, pregnancy or lactation was excluded from the study. Clinical symptoms, serum thyroxine, TRAb, thyroid ultrasound and orbital computed tomography were used for diagnosis. Ficoll-Paque density gradient centrifugation was used to isolate PBMCs from about 9 ml of fresh peripheral blood. Trizol reagent was used to extract the total RNA, and its quality was then checked on an Agilent 2100 Bioanalyzer. For repertoire sequencing, TCR beta CDR3 regions were amplified from RNA transcripts. HTBI primers and the Qiagen OneStep RT-PCR kit were used in a first-round RT-PCR, which was followed by a second-round multiplex PCR, size selection and purification. The libraries underwent paired-end sequencing with 100 bp reads on an Illumina HiSeq2000. The authors' analysis ran thus. SOAPnuke was used to process the reads, throwing out any read that had adapters, had uncalled bases, had a mean Phred below 15, or lacked an exact constant-primer or identifier match. COPE v1.2.5 was used to merge high-quality paired reads. Each unique nucleotide sequence was treated as a clonotype, and MiTCR v1.1 was used to align the clonotypes to the IMGT TRB V, D and J references. Only V-J combinations with frequency above 0.0001 were analysed, covering about 99% of repertoires. A TCR clonal expansion and chaos score per V-J combination was defined as the ratio of F50 clonal expansion to chaos observed in the TCRdist matrix. Welch's t-statistics and random forest were used to narrow the features down to approximately twelve V-J combinations, which were then fed into a naive Bayes classifier. The similarity between thyroid and blood repertoires was quantified using the Morisita-Horn index. Starting from the raw public reads, TCRdb applied fastp trimming at Q25, assembled clones with MiXCR and retained in-frame beta chains. CDR3 protein duplicates are merged, each entry listing the most common genes and DNA. None of the V and J calls come from the authors' own analysis; TCRdb made them. The sample table holds some 520,000 distinct CDR3 sequences, of which around an eighth were seen once. Jointly, the top ten make up about a tenth of the sample.

The cysteine opens and the phenylalanine closes a CDR3 of 14 amino acids. The CDR3 DNA has 42 bases and is translated from base 1. As encoded in the germline V gene (reference sequence), CDR1 is WNHNN while CDR2 is SYGVQD. Trimming takes 11 bases from V and 3 bases from J, and the germline ends sit 16 bases apart. This clonotype came up many times. The specificity of this receptor is unknown. One base away there is no much larger clone; base qualities are not given. The sequence was obtained from a woman in her 30s with Graves' ophthalmopathy. Donor details come from another sample of the same person, matched by shared clones. The rearrangement combines TRBV10-1 with TRBJ2-2; TRBD2 is possibly the D segment (6 matching bases). The source material was blood. The nucleotides are TGCGCCCGGGAGCAGGGATTGGACACCGGGGAGCTGTTTTTT. Its translation is CAREQGLDTGELFF.